This section outlines one T cell receptor (beta chain) sequence together with its context. Other DNA variants within this sample encode the same CDR3. This entry belongs to a study of blood T cell repertoires in COVID-19. Per the germline V gene, CDR1 is KGHSH and CDR2 is LQKENI. Trimming removed 6 bases from V and 2 bases from J; junction bases left unmatched: 2. This CDR3 has 14 residues. Authors' analysis steps: Estimated nucleated cell counts came from reference gene primer amplification. Clones were read by immunoSEQ multiplex PCR, and TCRdb kept only the in-frame ones, dropping some. V, J and clone size reflect that table, while D and trimming were determined from the DNA. In the table there are over 110,000 clones, 88% of which are singletons.

The J gene is TRBJ2-2, the V gene TRBV18, with 8 bases fitting TRBD1. The material sequenced was peripheral blood. This sequence originates from a woman between 45 and 60 years old with acute or convalescent COVID-19. CDR3 coding DNA: TGTGCCAGCTCCCCAGGGGGCAACACCGGGGAGCTGTTTTTT. As protein: CASSPGGNTGELFF.